These 21 T cell receptor beta chains share one sample of origin, sequenced in a study of blood T cell repertoires in COVID-19. Here immunoSEQ multiplex PCR was the method, and the copy in TCRdb shows in-frame clones only, minus some. The sample records around 200,000 clones, 70% to 90% being singletons. Input material: peripheral blood. The receptors were gathered from a man aged 35-49 years with active or convalescent COVID-19.

This chain joins TRBV9 and TRBJ2-5, with D unresolved. This CDR3 has 12 amino acids. V lost 4 bases to trimming and J lost 5 bases, with 9 bases between them. Germline-derived CDR1 and CDR2 are SGDLS and YYNGEE. This CDR3 is CASSPGAETQYF. As DNA, the CDR3 is TGTGCCAGCAGCCCGGGTGCGGAGACCCAGTACTTC.

The J gene is TRBJ1-1, the V gene TRBV20-1; D gene unclear. The CDR3 has 13 residues. The V gene's germline CDR1 is DFQATT and CDR2 SNEGSKA (reference sequence). V lost 3 bases, J lost 0 bases, and 8 bases lay in between. The CDR3 loop is CSASLPVNTEAFF. The CDR3, as DNA: TGCAGTGCTAGTCTTCCCGTGAACACTGAAGCTTTCTTT.

The chain is built from TRBV11-2 and TRBJ2-5; 11 bases agree with TRBD2. CDR3 length: 15 amino acids. V was pared by 3 bases and J by 2 bases, with 2 bases of the junction left unmatched. Per germline, CDR1 SGHAT and CDR2 FQNNGV. The DNA of the CDR3 is TGTGCCAGCAGCTTTAGCGGGGGGGGTCAAGAGACCCAGTACTTC. As protein: CASSFSGGGQETQYF.

The CDR3 coding sequence is TGTGCCAGCAGCCCTCGCCAGTACTCTGGAAACACCATATATTTT. Amino acid sequence: CASSPRQYSGNTIYF. The chain couples TRBV11-2 to TRBJ1-3; no definite D call. The V and J ends lost 5 bases and 0 bases respectively, with 11 bases between them. Germline lookup yields CDR1 SGHAT and CDR2 FQNNGV. The CDR3 is made up of 15 amino acids.

In the case of this clone: A junction boundary mismatches the germline segment, possibly from a read error. This chain uses TRBV2 with TRBJ2-1, with 12 bases that match TRBD2. This CDR3 spans 14 amino acids. Germline-derived CDR1 and CDR2 are SNHLY and FYNNEI. CDR3 DNA sequence: TGTGCCAGCAGTGAGCTAGCGGGGGGGCGGGAGCCGTTCTTC. Amino acid sequence: CASSELAGGREPFF.

The chain recombines TRBV7-8 with TRBJ1-2; D not certain. CDR1 is SGHVS, CDR2 FQNEAQ, per germline. This CDR3 is built from 14 residues. V gave up 0 bases and J gave up 6 bases, with 11 bases separating them. This CDR3 is CASSLARGSHGYTF. CDR3 DNA sequence: TGTGCCAGCAGCTTAGCGCGAGGATCCCATGGCTACACCTTC.

This clone was picked up many times. The chain has TRBV3-1 (or the pseudogene TRBV3-2) and TRBJ2-7; possible D gene TRBD1, 5 bases. Germline assignment: CDR1 LGHDT and CDR2 YNNKEL (reference sequence). Trimming took off 2 bases at V and 0 bases at J, with 8 bases between the two ends. This CDR3 has 14 amino acids. The CDR3 here is CASSQKGPSYEQYF. The CDR3 coding sequence is TGTGCCAGCAGCCAAAAGGGGCCCTCCTACGAGCAGTACTTC.

The rearrangement uses TRBV10-2 and TRBJ1-3, with 10 positions matching TRBD1. The J segment lost 1 base and the V segment lost 8 bases, leaving 2 bases of the junction unmatched. Germline CDR1 and CDR2: WSHSY and SAAADI. The CDR3 extends over 14 amino acids. CDR3 region: CASRDRGSGNTIYF. CDR3 coding DNA: TGCGCCAGCCGGGACAGGGGTTCTGGAAACACCATATATTTT.

This clone was seen a handful of times. The chain uses TRBV15 and TRBJ1-5; D perhaps matches TRBD1 (5 bases). The germline gives CDR1 LNHNV, CDR2 YYDKDF (reference sequence). There are 14 residues in the CDR3. V shed 4 bases and J shed 5 bases, with 12 bases lying between them. The chain's CDR3 is CATSKRIQDQPQHF. The CDR3 DNA reads TGTGCCACCAGCAAACGAATACAGGATCAGCCCCAGCATTTT. Using reference TRBV15 and TRBJ1-5 for the parts outside the CDR3, the full variable domain is DAMVIQNPRYQVTQFGKPVTLSCSQTLNHNVMYWYQQKSSQAPKLLFHYYDKDFNNEADTPDNFQSRRPNTSFCFLDIRSPGLGDTAMYLCATSKRIQDQPQHFGDGTRLSIL.

This chain uses TRBV23-1 with TRBJ1-1; D not resolved. TRBV23-1 is an ORF, with its function uncertain. This CDR3 comprises 19 residues. Trimming took off 0 bases at V and 1 base at J, with 21 bases between the two ends. CDR3 loop: CASSQSITRNQTRNTEAFF. The DNA for the CDR3 is TGCGCCAGCAGTCAATCGATAACGAGGAACCAGACGCGGAACACTGAAGCTTTCTTT.

This clone was detected once. The chain uses TRBV3-1 (or the pseudogene TRBV3-2) and TRBJ2-3; 14 positions match TRBD2. The CDR3 has 16 amino acids. The germline V gene has CDR1 LGHDT and CDR2 YNNKEL (reference sequence). Losses at the gene ends were 2 bases for V and 7 bases for J; bases not matched to a gene: 5. The chain's CDR3 is CASSQMTSGGANTQYF. DNA for the CDR3: TGTGCCAGCAGCCAAATGACTAGCGGGGGGGCAAATACGCAGTATTTT.

The chain links TRBV2 to TRBJ1-1; unclear D gene. Trimming pared 8 bases from V and 2 bases from J, leaving 15 bases between. The CDR3 is made up of 14 amino acids. Looked up from germline, CDR1 is SNHLY and CDR2 is FYNNEI. CDR3: CASRGFISNTEAFF. CDR3 sequence (DNA): TGTGCCAGCCGAGGATTTATTAGCAACACTGAAGCTTTCTTT.

In this sample, this clone turned up once. The chain has TRBV7-6 and TRBJ1-1; 11 bases agree with TRBD1. This CDR3 spans 15 amino acids. The germline V gene has CDR1 SGHVS and CDR2 FNYEAQ. V lost 4 bases and J lost 1; bases outside the gene matches: 2. CDR3 in DNA: TGTGCCAGCAGCTCCGGGACAGGGGGGAACACTGAAGCTTTCTTT. It specifies CASSSGTGGNTEAFF.

The chain recombines TRBV7-3 with TRBJ2-2; D possibly corresponds to TRBD2 (5 bases). This CDR3 is 14 amino acids long. The V end was cut by 5 bases, the J end by 1 base, with 8 bases between. CDR1 is SGHTA, CDR2 FQGTGA, per germline. This chain's CDR3 is CASSNTRNTGELFF. CDR3 nucleotides: TGTGCCAGCAGCAATACTAGGAACACCGGGGAGCTGTTTTTT.

This clone was observed a few times. J is TRBJ2-3 and V is TRBV28; a weak D match, TRBD2 (5 bases). The V end was cut by 6 bases, the J end by 2 bases, with 9 bases between. Looked up from germline, CDR1 is MDHEN and CDR2 is SYDVKM. The CDR3 is 13 amino acids. Written as DNA, the CDR3 is TGTGCCAGCAGCCTGGACTCCACAGATACGCAGTATTTT. Translated: CASSLDSTDTQYF.

The chain employs TRBV3-1 (or the pseudogene TRBV3-2) and TRBJ2-1; tentatively, D is TRBD1 (6 bases). The V end lost 0 bases, the J end lost 7 bases, and 16 bases lay between the germline ends. This CDR3 has 16 residues. Germline loops: CDR1 LGHDT, CDR2 YNNKEL (reference sequence). The CDR3 loop is CASSQEDSLGRNEQFF. As DNA, the CDR3 is TGTGCCAGCAGCCAAGAGGACAGCTTGGGTCGAAATGAGCAGTTCTTC.

Ten or more counts support this clone. The chain carries TRBV4-2 and TRBJ1-2; a weak D match, TRBD1 (6 bases). V lost 0 bases to trimming and J lost 7 bases, with 15 bases between them. CDR3 size: 15 residues. Germline assignment: CDR1 LGHNA and CDR2 YNFKEQ. CDR3 sequence: CASSQDGGREGGYTF. The CDR3 DNA reads TGTGCCAGCAGCCAAGATGGGGGCCGGGAGGGTGGCTACACCTTC.

CDR3 region: CASSVGQGRETQYF. CDR3 sequence (DNA): TGCGCCAGCAGCGTCGGACAGGGGCGGGAGACCCAGTACTTC. This chain uses TRBV5-1 with TRBJ2-5; 9 bases fit TRBD1. This CDR3 is 14 amino acids long. CDR1 and CDR2 from the germline V gene are SGHRS and YFSETQ. The junction had 6 bases not matched to a gene; V was cut back by 4 bases and J by 5 bases.

The J gene is TRBJ2-1, the V gene TRBV4-1; 8 nucleotides line up with TRBD2. After removal of 6 bases from V and 0 bases from J, the junction contained 10 bases not matched to a gene. The CDR3 consists of 17 residues. Germline assignment: CDR1 MGHRA and CDR2 YSYEKL. CDR3 sequence (DNA): TGCGCCAGCAGACCCGGACTAGCCAGGAGCTCCTACAATGAGCAGTTCTTC. Its protein product is CASRPGLARSSYNEQFF.

This chain uses TRBV6-6 with TRBJ1-1, with D possibly matching TRBD1 (5 bases). CDR1 is MNHNY, CDR2 SVGAGI, per germline (reference sequence). V was clipped by 0 bases and J by 3 bases, with 14 bases between them. The CDR3 is 16 residues long. The CDR3 DNA is TGTGCCAGCAGTTACTCTCTATTACAGGTACACACTGAAGCTTTCTTT. This encodes CASSYSLLQVHTEAFF.

This chain connects TRBV19 to TRBJ1-3; 8 nucleotides match TRBD1. CDR1 is LNHDA, CDR2 SQIVND, per germline (reference sequence). The CDR3 covers 13 residues. The trim removed 9 bases at V and 2 bases at J, leaving 3 bases unmatched. CDR3 protein: CASPTGAGNTIYF. The CDR3 nucleotides are TGTGCCAGCCCGACAGGGGCTGGAAACACCATATATTTT. Full variable domain (remainder filled in from reference TRBV19 and TRBJ1-3): DGGITQSPKYLFRKEGQNVTLSCEQNLNHDAMYWYRQDPGQGLRLIYYSQIVNDFQKGDIAEGYSVSREKKESFPLTVTSAQKNPTAFYLCASPTGAGNTIYFGEGSWLTVV.